This T cell receptor (beta chain) was profiled in a study of technical replicates of blood from a few donors. Some clones are missing from TCRdb's copy, which holds only in-frame ones; the method was immunoSEQ multiplex PCR. The data show some 77,000 clones, 95% to 98% seen once. The V gene end was trimmed by 5 bases and the J gene end by 5 bases; junction bases not matched to a gene: 9. Germline V CDR1 and CDR2: SGHVS, FQNEAQ. CDR3 size: 16 residues. This clone was found once. This receptor was identified in a human donor in good health. Sequencing input: T cells isolated from PBMCs. The chain uses TRBV7-8 and TRBJ2-3, with TRBD2 matching over 11 bases. CDR3 region: CASSLSGRALVDTQYF. Here the CDR3 DNA reads TGTGCCAGCAGCCTTAGCGGGAGGGCTTTAGTAGATACGCAGTATTTT.